What follows is one T cell receptor beta chain and its context. The entry originates in a study of T cell responses to AZD1222 COVID-19 vaccine. This CDR3 has 18 residues. V shed 4 bases, J shed 2 bases, and the junction held 16 bases outside the gene matches. CDR1 is SGHDT, CDR2 YYEEEE, per germline. The assay was immunoSEQ multiplex PCR, and TCRdb's table has in-frame clones only and misses some. The data show some 120,000 clones, with about 89% seen just once and about 1.6% held by the top ten. This sequence was found in an adult in good health. The chain joins TRBV5-6 to TRBJ2-7; TRBD1 matches 9 bases. The sequences come from peripheral blood, collected on day 0 of AZD1222 vaccination. The CDR3 loop is CASSPLRGQGKKTYEQYF. In nucleotides, the CDR3 is TGTGCCAGCAGCCCCTTGAGGGGACAGGGCAAGAAAACCTACGAGCAGTACTTC.